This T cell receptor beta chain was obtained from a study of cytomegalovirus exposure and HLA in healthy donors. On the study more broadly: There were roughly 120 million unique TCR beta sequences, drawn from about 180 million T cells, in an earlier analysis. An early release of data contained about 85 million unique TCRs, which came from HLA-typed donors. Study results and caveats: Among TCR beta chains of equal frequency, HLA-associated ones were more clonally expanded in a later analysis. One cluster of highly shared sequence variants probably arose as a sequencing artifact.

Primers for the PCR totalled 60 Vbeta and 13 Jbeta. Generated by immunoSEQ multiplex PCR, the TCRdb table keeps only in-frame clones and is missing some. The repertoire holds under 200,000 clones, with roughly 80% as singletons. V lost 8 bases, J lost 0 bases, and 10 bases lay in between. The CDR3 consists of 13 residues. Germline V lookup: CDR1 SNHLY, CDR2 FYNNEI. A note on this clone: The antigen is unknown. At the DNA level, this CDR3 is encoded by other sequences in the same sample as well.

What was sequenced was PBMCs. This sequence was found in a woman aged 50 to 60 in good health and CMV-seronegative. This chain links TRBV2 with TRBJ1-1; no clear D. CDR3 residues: CASPRDLNTEAFF. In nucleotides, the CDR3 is TGTGCCAGCCCTAGAGATCTGAACACTGAAGCTTTCTTT.